This TCR beta chain was sequenced in a study of response to subunit inactivated influenza vaccine. Study-level results: Seasonal influenza vaccination, on each occasion, was suggested by the authors to recruit few new T cells.

TCRdb reprocessed the RT-PCR reads with MiXCR, giving one entry per CDR3 protein. The profile shows 500,000 or so distinct CDR3 sequences, approximately 17% of them singletons. This CDR3 has 15 residues. V was clipped by 6 bases and J by 2 bases, with 14 bases between them. This clonotype occurred a few times. Its antigen is undetermined. The TCR was taken from a man aged 50 to 75 who received an inactivated influenza vaccine. Sequencing used CD4+ T cells sorted from PBMCs, obtained around 25 months after vaccination. The J gene is TRBJ1-3, the V gene TRBV12-3 or TRBV12-4; no definite D call. The CDR3 loop is CASRLLTGAGNTIYF. DNA of the CDR3: TGTGCCAGCAGACTTCTGACCGGAGCTGGAAACACCATATATTTT.